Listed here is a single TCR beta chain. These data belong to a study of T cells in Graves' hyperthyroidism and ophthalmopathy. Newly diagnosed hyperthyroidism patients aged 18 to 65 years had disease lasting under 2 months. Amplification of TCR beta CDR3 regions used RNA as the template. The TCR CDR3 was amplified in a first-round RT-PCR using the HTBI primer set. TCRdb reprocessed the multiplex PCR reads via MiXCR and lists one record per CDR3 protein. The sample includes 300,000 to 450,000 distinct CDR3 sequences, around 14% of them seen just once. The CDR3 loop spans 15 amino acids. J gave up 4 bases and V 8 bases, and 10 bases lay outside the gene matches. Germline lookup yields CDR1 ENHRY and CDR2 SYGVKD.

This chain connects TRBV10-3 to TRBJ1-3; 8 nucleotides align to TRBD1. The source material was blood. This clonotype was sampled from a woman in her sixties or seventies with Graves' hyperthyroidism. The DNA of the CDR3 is TGTGCCATCGGGGGCTCGACAGGGGCCGGAAACACCATATATTTT. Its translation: CAIGGSTGAGNTIYF.